The 5 T cell receptor beta chains below all came from one sample that was sequenced in a study of cytomegalovirus exposure and HLA in healthy donors (dated by TCRdb to about 2017). The library was generated by the immunoSEQ multiplex PCR assay. The multiplex PCR relied on a mix of 60 forward primers for TCR Vbeta segments and 13 reverse primers for TCR Jbeta segments. TCRdb holds this immuneACCESS table with in-frame rearrangements only. Some clones are missing; in checked studies, unresolved V genes explain under half, and the rest has no known cause. The sample table records 190,000 or so clones; 80% to 85% of these occur just once. 1.5% to 2% of the sample is taken by the ten largest. Sequenced material: PBMCs. The receptors here all came from a man aged 50 to 60 in good health and CMV-seronegative.

The V gene is TRBV20-1, the J gene TRBJ1-4; D remains unclear. V lost 2 bases and J lost 14, with 12 bases in between. The CDR3 consists of 11 residues. Germline V gives CDR1 DFQATT, CDR2 SNEGSKA (reference sequence). CDR3 residues: CSARTIQVLFF. The CDR3 DNA follows: TGCAGTGCTAGAACCATACAAGTGCTGTTTTTT.

The chain employs TRBV6-5 and TRBJ2-7; 7 positions match TRBD1. Germline V gene data show CDR1 as MNHEY and CDR2 as SVGAGI. After removal of 6 bases from V and 2 bases from J, the junction contained 7 bases not matched to a gene. The CDR3 extends over 14 amino acids. The CDR3 region has the DNA TGTGCCAGCAGGAATATACAGGGGCCCTACGAGCAGTACTTC. Protein: CASRNIQGPYEQYF.

This chain uses TRBV7-3 with TRBJ1-1; 7 nucleotides align to TRBD1. The CDR3 length is 12 residues. V was pared by 2 bases and J by 11 bases, with 5 bases of the junction left unmatched. Germline CDR1 is SGHTA and CDR2 is FQGTGA. The CDR3 bases are TGTGCCAGCAGCTTACCCGGACAGGTCGCTTTCTTT. Protein: CASSLPGQVAFF.

The chain joins TRBV5-1 to TRBJ2-7; tentatively, D is TRBD2 (6 bases). V was cut by 2 bases and J by 0 bases, with 9 bases left in between. CDR1 and CDR2 from the germline V gene are SGHRS and YFSETQ. This CDR3 has 14 residues. The CDR3 loop is CASSFDGSSYEQYF. In nucleotides, the CDR3 is TGCGCCAGCAGCTTCGACGGGAGCTCCTACGAGCAGTACTTC.

The chain employs TRBV6-4 and TRBJ1-5, with no clear D. The V and J ends lost 4 bases and 7 bases respectively, with 11 bases between them. The CDR3 extends over 13 amino acids. Per germline, CDR1 MRHNA and CDR2 SNTAGT. The CDR3 loop is CASSVQARQPQHF. CDR3 nucleotides: TGTGCCAGCAGTGTCCAGGCTCGCCAGCCCCAGCATTTT.